A selection of T cell receptor beta chains follows, all from one sample in a study of blood T cells in healthy people across ages. MiXCR was run by TCRdb on the 5' RACE reads, yielding one entry per CDR3 protein. The sample has 800,000 or so distinct CDR3 sequences, approximately 25% seen once. These data also formed part of another study, on T cells of mothers and their children.

The sequencing sample was made of blood. The receptors stem from a boy aged 5-17 years in good health. Each CDR3 is given with its conserved first and last residue. The D gene is left open where the match is weak. A row's size may be missing; if present it is once, few, many or a size class.

cdr3_nt cdr3_aa clone_size cdr3_length j_call v_call d_call
TGCAGTGCTAGTCCCGAATCGGGACTCCTCCTACTGGGCTATGGCTACACCTTC CSASPESGLLLLGYGYTF few 18 TRBJ1-2 TRBV20-1 NA
TGTGCCAGCAGCCCCCCGAACGGTTACAATCAGCCCCAGCATTTT CASSPPNGYNQPQHF NA 15 TRBJ1-5 TRBV7-2 NA
TGTGCCAGTAGTTCTCCATTAGCGGGAGGGGAGTTCTTC CASSSPLAGGEFF NA 13 TRBJ2-1 TRBV27 TRBD2
TGCGCCAGCAGCCAGTCGGGGATGGGCTCCTACGAGCAGTACTTC CASSQSGMGSYEQYF NA 15 TRBJ2-7 TRBV4-1 NA
TGTGCCAGCAGCCAAGATCTCATCGAGCAGTACTTC CASSQDLIEQYF few 12 TRBJ2-7 TRBV3-1 NA
TGCGCCAGCAGCCAAGAGACGCAGGGCGGCACTGAAGCTTTCTTT CASSQETQGGTEAFF NA 15 TRBJ1-1 TRBV4-3 NA
TGCAGTGCTAGAGATTGGGGACAGGGGGGTTACGAGCAGTACTTC CSARDWGQGGYEQYF NA 15 TRBJ2-7 TRBV20-1 TRBD1
TGTGCCAGCAGCTCCCGGGTCGGGGAGCTGTTTTTT CASSSRVGELFF NA 12 TRBJ2-2 TRBV7-2 NA
TGTGCCAGCAGCTTTGGCCGGGGATACTACGAGCAGTACTTC CASSFGRGYYEQYF once 14 TRBJ2-7 TRBV7-2 NA
TGCAGTGCTGCTCCTGGCGGGGGCCATAATGAGCAGTTCTTC CSAAPGGGHNEQFF NA 14 TRBJ2-1 TRBV20-1 NA
TGTGCCAGCAGCCCTCGGGGACAGGGGGCTCGGGAGACCCAGTACTTC CASSPRGQGARETQYF few 16 TRBJ2-5 TRBV13 TRBD1
TGCAGTGCTTGGGACGGAGGAATCGAGCAGTACTTC CSAWDGGIEQYF NA 12 TRBJ2-7 TRBV20-1 NA
TGCGCCAGCAGCCAAGATTTAGCTAGCCAACGATACGAGCAGTACTTC CASSQDLASQRYEQYF few 16 TRBJ2-7 TRBV4-3 NA
TGCAGCGTTGTGGGGGGACTAGCGGCCCTCTACAATGAGCAGTTCTTC CSVVGGLAALYNEQFF few 16 TRBJ2-1 TRBV29-1 TRBD2
TGTGCCAGTTTCTGGGACAGGGGGCGTGAAGGGAACACCGGGGAGCTGTTTTTT CASFWDRGREGNTGELFF few 18 TRBJ2-2 TRBV19 TRBD1
TGCGCCAGCAGCCCGGACGGGACAGGGGTCGGGGAGCTGTTTTTT CASSPDGTGVGELFF once 15 TRBJ2-2 TRBV5-1 TRBD1
TGTGCCAGCAGCCCAGTTACGCTTGAGATCACAGATACGCAGTATTTT CASSPVTLEITDTQYF NA 16 TRBJ2-3 TRBV7-9 NA
TGTGCCAGCAGTCAACCTGGCCCCTACGAGCAGTACTTC CASSQPGPYEQYF few 13 TRBJ2-7 TRBV6-6 NA
TGTGCCAGCAGCTTAGTTACGGGAGGGGGGACCGGGGAGCTGTTTTTT CASSLVTGGGTGELFF NA 16 TRBJ2-2 TRBV11-2 TRBD2
TGTGCCAGCAGCTTAGGGGTCAATTCAGACACCGGGGAGCTGTTTTTT CASSLGVNSDTGELFF NA 16 TRBJ2-2 TRBV11-2 NA
TGCGCCAGCAGCCAAGAGAGCAGAGCCTACGAGCAGTACTTC CASSQESRAYEQYF NA 14 TRBJ2-7 TRBV4-1 NA
TGTGCCAGCAGCCACTGGTGGCCCCGTAGGGGACCTGGGACCCAGTACTTC CASSHWWPRRGPGTQYF few 17 TRBJ2-5 TRBV5-5 NA
TGCAGCGTGGCTATGGACGGGCGGGTCTACGAGCAGTACTTC CSVAMDGRVYEQYF few 14 TRBJ2-7 TRBV29-1 NA
TGTGCCAGCAGCTCCTCGGGAGGGCAGGAGCAGTACTTC CASSSSGGQEQYF NA 13 TRBJ2-7 TRBV7-9 TRBD2
TGTGCCAGCAGCTTAGCCGGGACAGGGGGCATCTACACTGAAGCTTTCTTT CASSLAGTGGIYTEAFF NA 17 TRBJ1-1 TRBV7-9 TRBD1
TGCAGTGCTGGCGGACGAAACACCGGGGAGCTGTTTTTT CSAGGRNTGELFF NA 13 TRBJ2-2 TRBV20-1 NA
TGTGCCAGCAGCTTAGAAGGCATTTCTACACCCCTCCACTTT CASSLEGISTPLHF few 14 TRBJ1-6 TRBV7-6 NA
TGTGCCAGCAGACCAGGGGGCGGATCCTACGAGCAGTACTTC CASRPGGGSYEQYF few 14 TRBJ2-7 TRBV28 TRBD1
TGCAGTGCTGAAGAGGGGGAGGCGCTGTTTTTT CSAEEGEALFF NA 11 TRBJ2-2 TRBV20-1 NA
TGTGCCAGCAGGACCGGACTAGGGGGAGGGTACGAGCAGTACTTC CASRTGLGGGYEQYF NA 15 TRBJ2-7 TRBV27 NA
TGTGCCAGCAGCCCCTACTCGCCGGGGTACTATGGCTACACCTTC CASSPYSPGYYGYTF NA 15 TRBJ1-2 TRBV7-2 NA
TGTGCCAGCAGTTTGTTTCCTAGCCCCTACGAGCAGTACTTC CASSLFPSPYEQYF NA 14 TRBJ2-7 TRBV28 NA
TGTGCCAGCAGCTTAGATGGCGGGGACGGTACCTACGAGCAGTACTTC CASSLDGGDGTYEQYF few 16 TRBJ2-7 TRBV11-2 NA
TGTGCCAGCAGCCCGACCCTCACCGGGGAGCTGTTTTTT CASSPTLTGELFF NA 13 TRBJ2-2 TRBV7-3 NA
TGTGCCAGCTCACCCCGAAAGACACTCACCTACGAGCAGTACTTC CASSPRKTLTYEQYF few 15 TRBJ2-7 TRBV18 NA
TGTGCCAGCAGTAACCGGGCCCACTATCTCTACGAGCAGTACTTC CASSNRAHYLYEQYF NA 15 TRBJ2-7 TRBV27 NA
TGTGCCGGACGAGACCGGACTAGCTCCTACGAGCAGTACTTC CAGRDRTSSYEQYF NA 14 TRBJ2-7 TRBV6-1 TRBD2
TGCAGTGCTAGAGATGGGGCAGGGTCGTACGAGCAGTACTTC CSARDGAGSYEQYF NA 14 TRBJ2-7 TRBV20-1 NA
TGTGCCACCACTGACAGGGGGCAGGGGAATGAGCAGTTCTTC CATTDRGQGNEQFF NA 14 TRBJ2-1 TRBV6-6 TRBD1
TGTGCCAGCAGCTTAGGGGGAGTTTTGGATGGCTACACCTTC CASSLGGVLDGYTF NA 14 TRBJ1-2 TRBV7-9 NA
TGTGCCAGCAGACCCGGGACAGGTACGGGAGATACGCAGTATTTT CASRPGTGTGDTQYF NA 15 TRBJ2-3 TRBV7-9 TRBD1
TGCAGCGTTGAGGACATTCTCAGCACAGATACGCAGTATTTT CSVEDILSTDTQYF few 14 TRBJ2-3 TRBV29-1 NA
TGTGCCAGCAGTTTATTAGGCTACGGGAATCAGCCCCAGCATTTT CASSLLGYGNQPQHF few 15 TRBJ1-5 TRBV28 NA
TGTGCCAGCAGTTACCGGGACAGTCTGACTGAAGCTTTCTTT CASSYRDSLTEAFF NA 14 TRBJ1-1 TRBV6-5 TRBD1